The 7 T cell receptor beta chains in this list originate from one sample, sequenced in a study of Graves' ophthalmopathy and Graves' hyperthyroidism (dated by TCRdb to 2016 to 2019). The data were produced on an Illumina HiSeq 2000. For repertoire sequencing, TCR beta CDR3 regions were amplified from RNA transcripts. The first round was an RT-PCR using HTBI primers with the Qiagen OneStep RT-PCR kit, and this first round was followed by a second-round multiplex PCR, then size selection and purification. In-frame beta chains were kept once TCRdb had trimmed the public reads at Q25 with fastp and called clones with MiXCR. Here each entry gathers all rows of one CDR3 protein and keeps the most common genes and DNA. The sample table holds 200,000 to 250,000 distinct CDR3 sequences, of which under 30% were seen once. Of the sample, around 9.8% falls within the top ten clones. The sample consisted of peripheral blood. The receptors shown here come from a man aged 50 to 59 with Graves' ophthalmopathy. Donor details come from another sample of the same person, matched by shared clones.

This clonotype was recorded many times. One end of the junction varies from germline; a read error may be responsible. The genes are TRBV20-1 and TRBJ1-5; D not resolved. The CDR3 is made up of 11 amino acids. Germline V gives CDR1 DFQATT, CDR2 SNEGSKA (reference sequence). CDR3 nucleotides: TGCAGTGCTGGAGAGGATCAGCCCCAGCATTTT. It translates to CSAGEDQPQHF.

This clonotype was seen at least ten times. The chain couples TRBV28 to TRBJ2-5, with 11 bases that match TRBD1. CDR3 length: 15 amino acids. The V gene's germline CDR1 is MDHEN and CDR2 SYDVKM. V was pared by 3 bases and J by 5 bases, with 5 bases of the junction left unmatched. Written as DNA, the CDR3 is TGTGCCAGCAGTTTCCCGGGACAGGGGGGGGAGACCCAGTACTTC. Encoded protein: CASSFPGQGGETQYF.

This clonotype was counted many times. V usage is TRBV29-1 and J usage is TRBJ2-7; perhaps TRBD2 as D (6 bases). The CDR3 totals 14 residues. Trimming stripped 1 base from V and 3 bases from J, with 13 bases between. Germline CDR1 SQVTM, CDR2 ANQGSEA. CDR3 DNA: TGCAGCGTTGAAGTTGGCCTAGCGAACTACGAGCAGTACTTC. Translating it yields CSVEVGLANYEQYF.

The chain joins TRBV27 to TRBJ2-5, with TRBD1 matching 9 bases. The V gene's germline CDR1 is MNHEY and CDR2 SMNVEV (reference sequence). Trimming removed 5 bases from V and 7 bases from J; junction bases left unmatched: 8. The CDR3 covers 14 residues. This CDR3 is CASSPQQGAVTQYF. The CDR3 DNA sequence: TGTGCCAGCAGTCCCCAACAGGGGGCAGTGACCCAGTACTTC.

Here the CDR3 reads CSVSWTADSNQPQHF. In nucleotides, the CDR3 is TGCAGCGTTTCCTGGACAGCCGATAGCAATCAGCCCCAGCATTTT. V is TRBV29-1 and J is TRBJ1-5, with D possibly TRBD1 on 6 matching bases. This CDR3 contains 15 residues. V was clipped by 5 bases and J by 0 bases, with 14 bases between them. Per the germline V gene, CDR1 is SQVTM and CDR2 is ANQGSEA. Full variable domain (missing parts from reference TRBV29-1 and TRBJ1-5): SAVISQKPSRDICQRGTSLTIQCQVDSQVTMMFWYRQQPGQSLTLIATANQGSEATYESGFVIDKFPISRPNLTFSTLTVSNMSPEDSSIYLCSVSWTADSNQPQHFGDGTRLSIL.

The chain links TRBV10-3 to TRBJ1-5; D is unresolved. The length of the CDR3 is 14 residues. Germline CDR1 is ENHRY and CDR2 is SYGVKD. Trimming took 4 bases from V and 1 from J, leaving 8 bases between them. CDR3 residues: CAISAEQSNQPQHF. For the CDR3, the DNA is TGTGCCATCAGTGCCGAACAGAGCAATCAGCCCCAGCATTTT.

This clonotype was found many times. This chain connects TRBV28 to TRBJ2-7; D is perhaps TRBD1 (6 bases). With 6 bases removed from V and 5 bases from J, the gap between germline ends came to 11 bases. The CDR3 has 12 amino acids. Germline V gives CDR1 MDHEN, CDR2 SYDVKM. The CDR3 sequence is CASRPEGDEQYF. CDR3 in DNA: TGTGCCAGCAGACCTGAGGGGGACGAGCAGTACTTC. Full variable domain (missing parts from reference TRBV28 and TRBJ2-7): DVKVTQSSRYLVKRTGEKVFLECVQDMDHENMFWYRQDPGLGLRLIYFSYDVKMKEKGDIPEGYSVSREKKERFSLILESASTNQTSMYLCASRPEGDEQYFGPGTRLTVT.